The 27 T cell receptor beta chains presented below share a single source sample, sequenced in a study of shared clonotypes between healthy human individuals. This table comes from immunoSEQ multiplex PCR, and its TCRdb copy is limited to in-frame clones, with some not included. The sample holds more than 2 million clones, 90% to 95% seen once. CD8 cells classed as naive were CD45RO-negative and positively selected for CCR7, excluding terminally differentiated effector memory CD45RA+ cells. The specimen sequenced was naive CD8+ T cells from PBMCs. These receptors were taken from a man aged 18 to 29 in good health. Some clones in this sample may be carry-over from other donors' samples.

This clone was detected only a few times. The V gene is TRBV27, the J gene TRBJ1-5; D possibly corresponds to TRBD1 (6 bases). Germline assignment: CDR1 MNHEY and CDR2 SMNVEV (reference sequence). The CDR3 runs 15 residues. V shed 8 bases and J shed 2 bases, with 16 bases lying between them. The CDR3, as DNA: TGTGCCAGCGGATCTCAAGGGGGGGGCAATCAGCCCCAGCATTTT. It specifies CASGSQGGGNQPQHF.

The genes are TRBV7-6 and TRBJ2-7; D is ambiguous. CDR1 and CDR2 (germline): SGHVS, FNYEAQ. Trimming removed 1 base from V and 9 bases from J, with 19 bases in between. This CDR3 contains 15 residues. The CDR3 sequence: CASSLVPTNSVGQYF. DNA for the CDR3: TGTGCCAGCAGCTTAGTTCCTACGAATTCTGTTGGGCAGTACTTC.

The rearrangement links TRBV4-3 to TRBJ2-7, with a possible D match to TRBD1 (6 bases). Germline V gene sequence: CDR1 LGHNA, CDR2 YSLEER. This CDR3 has 14 residues. Trimming left V 0 bases short and J 3 bases short, with 9 bases between. This CDR3 reads CASSQEGTYYEQYF. The CDR3 region has the DNA TGCGCCAGCAGCCAAGAGGGGACATACTACGAGCAGTACTTC.

The chain is built from TRBV2 and TRBJ2-7, with 8 bases identical to TRBD1. V trimming: 4 bases; J trimming: 2 bases; junction bases outside the gene matches: 4. Germline V gene lookup returns CDR1 SNHLY and CDR2 FYNNEI. There are 14 residues in the CDR3. The CDR3 is CASSGTGSTYEQYF. CDR3 in DNA: TGTGCCAGCAGTGGGACAGGGAGTACCTACGAGCAGTACTTC.

Worth noting for this clone: Other DNA variants within this sample encode the same CDR3. J is TRBJ1-1 and V is TRBV9, with unresolved D. Germline V gene lookup returns CDR1 SGDLS and CDR2 YYNGEE. The CDR3 has 14 residues. Trimming pared 0 bases from V and 1 base from J, leaving 7 bases between. CDR3 nucleotide sequence: TGTGCCAGCAGCGTAGGGCAGGCGAACACTGAAGCTTTCTTT. Translated: CASSVGQANTEAFF.

A remark on this clone: This sample also contains other DNA sequences that code for the same CDR3. J is TRBJ2-1 and V is TRBV12-5; D uncertain. This CDR3 contains 12 residues. V was cut by 6 bases and J by 1 base, with 4 bases left in between. Germline V gene sequence: CDR1 LGHNT, CDR2 FRNRAP. The CDR3 DNA sequence: TGTGCTAGTGGGAGGTCCTACAATGAGCAGTTCTTC. Its protein product is CASGRSYNEQFF.

For the CDR3, the DNA is TGCAGCGTCGTTCGACACCTAGTAGGCCATTCCTCCTACAATGAGCAGTTCTTC. Encoded protein: CSVVRHLVGHSSYNEQFF. The chain is built from TRBV29-1 and TRBJ2-1; unclear D gene. Deletions cut 6 bases from V and 0 bases from J, with 24 bases between. The CDR3 totals 18 residues. Germline V gene lookup returns CDR1 SQVTM and CDR2 ANQGSEA.

This clone came up once. Here the CDR3 reads CSVEFQGARFTDTQYF. CDR3 nucleotides: TGCAGCGTTGAGTTCCAGGGTGCAAGATTCACAGATACGCAGTATTTT. The chain couples TRBV29-1 to TRBJ2-3; tentative D call: TRBD1 (5 bases). The CDR3 consists of 16 residues. V dropped 3 bases and J dropped 2 bases, with 18 bases sitting between them. Germline V gene lookup returns CDR1 SQVTM and CDR2 ANQGSEA.

The chain employs TRBV27 and TRBJ2-1, with a weak D call TRBD1 (6 bases). V lost 6 bases to trimming and J lost 2 bases, with 11 bases between them. Germline CDR1 and CDR2: MNHEY and SMNVEV (reference sequence). CDR3 length: 14 residues. CDR3 nucleotides: TGTGCCAGCAGGTACCCAGGGGCCTACAATGAGCAGTTCTTC. It codes for CASRYPGAYNEQFF.

The V and J genes are TRBV4-3 and TRBJ2-1; the D gene is possibly TRBD2 (5 bases). V was cut by 0 bases and J by 4 bases, with 10 bases left in between. Germline CDR1 LGHNA, CDR2 YSLEER. The CDR3 consists of 15 residues. The CDR3 region is CASSQDSREYNEQFF. The CDR3 bases are TGCGCCAGCAGCCAAGATTCCCGGGAATACAATGAGCAGTTCTTC.

The chain couples TRBV19 to TRBJ2-1, with TRBD1 matching over 9 bases. The CDR3 loop spans 15 amino acids. CDR1 and CDR2 (germline): LNHDA, SQIVND (reference sequence). J was trimmed by 7 bases and V by 4 bases; bases with no gene match: 8. The CDR3 DNA reads as TGTGCCAGTAGTAGCGGCGGGACAGGGTGGAATGAGCAGTTCTTC. Its translation: CASSSGGTGWNEQFF.

The chain couples TRBV9 to TRBJ2-1, with TRBD2 identical over 8 bases. Unmatched junction bases numbered 4, after V lost 2 bases and J lost 6 bases. Germline V gene data show CDR1 as SGDLS and CDR2 as YYNGEE. The CDR3 has 14 amino acids. The DNA for the CDR3 is TGTGCCAGCAGCGTCCTCGGGAGGGGCAATGAGCAGTTCTTC. Translating it yields CASSVLGRGNEQFF.

The V and J genes are TRBV11-2 and TRBJ2-1, with 7 bases aligning to TRBD2. The CDR3 contains 15 residues. Germline trimming cut 5 bases from V and 9 bases from J; bases unmatched to any gene: 13. Germline assignment: CDR1 SGHAT and CDR2 FQNNGV. In nucleotides, the CDR3 is TGTGCCAGCAGCCATTCCCGGCGGGAGCCCGCTGAGCAGTTCTTC. Its protein is CASSHSRREPAEQFF.

This clone occurred a few times. The chain recombines TRBV7-9 with TRBJ2-3, with 9 bases aligning to TRBD1. Trimming took 5 bases from V and 2 from J; bases not matched to a gene: 5. Germline V lookup: CDR1 SEHNR, CDR2 FQNEAQ (reference sequence). The CDR3 totals 15 residues. As DNA, the CDR3 is TGTGCCAGCAGCCTCCGGGACAGGGACACAGATACGCAGTATTTT. This translates into CASSLRDRDTDTQYF.

This sequence joins TRBV11-2 and TRBJ2-7; D call uncertain. Germline assignment: CDR1 SGHAT and CDR2 FQNNGV. This CDR3 has 11 amino acids. Deletions cut 5 bases from V and 9 bases from J, with 11 bases between. The CDR3 coding sequence is TGTGCCAGCAGCCAATCCCCCATGCAGTACTTC. Its protein is CASSQSPMQYF.

As to this clone: Additional DNA sequences in this sample encode the identical CDR3. The chain uses TRBV7-9 and TRBJ2-1; a weak D match, TRBD2 (5 bases). The CDR3 totals 16 residues. Between the trimmed V and J ends, which lost 5 bases and 0 bases, there was a span of 14 bases. Germline CDR1 is SEHNR and CDR2 is FQNEAQ (reference sequence). DNA of the CDR3: TGTGCCAGCAGCCCTTCGAGTGGGAGCTCCTACAATGAGCAGTTCTTC. It specifies CASSPSSGSSYNEQFF.

The chain combines TRBV10-3 with TRBJ2-5, with 8 bases identical to TRBD2. Losses at the gene ends were 3 bases for V and 1 base for J; bases not matched to a gene: 4. The germline V gene has CDR1 ENHRY and CDR2 SYGVKD. The CDR3 loop spans 15 amino acids. The CDR3 bases are TGTGCCATCAGTGAAAGTACTAGCGGCCAAGAGACCCAGTACTTC. Translating gives CAISESTSGQETQYF.

This chain joins TRBV7-9 and TRBJ1-4; weak D call: TRBD1 (5 bases). V lost 5 bases to trimming and J lost 2 bases, with 12 bases between them. Looked up from germline, CDR1 is SEHNR and CDR2 is FQNEAQ (reference sequence). CDR3 size: 15 residues. The CDR3 is CASSRTGATNEKLFF. The CDR3, as DNA: TGTGCCAGCAGCCGGACCGGGGCCACTAATGAAAAACTGTTTTTT.

V gene TRBV27 combines with J gene TRBJ2-3; TRBD2 matches at 11 bases. The CDR3 loop spans 16 amino acids. Looked up from germline, CDR1 is MNHEY and CDR2 is SMNVEV (reference sequence). V was pared by 6 bases and J by 2 bases, with 7 bases of the junction left unmatched. The CDR3 reads CASRLLAGGPTDTQYF. CDR3 DNA: TGTGCCAGCAGGCTTTTAGCGGGAGGGCCCACAGATACGCAGTATTTT.

The chain employs TRBV5-1 and TRBJ2-3; 9 nucleotides line up with TRBD2. Germline assignment: CDR1 SGHRS and CDR2 YFSETQ. The CDR3 runs 19 residues. V trimming: 0 bases; J trimming: 1 base; junction bases outside the gene matches: 12. Here the CDR3 reads CASSLATIAGDVGTDTQYF. In DNA, the CDR3 is TGCGCCAGCAGCTTGGCCACGATAGCGGGAGATGTTGGCACAGATACGCAGTATTTT.

With respect to this clone: Other DNA sequences in this sample translate to the same CDR3. V is TRBV6-5 and J is TRBJ2-7; D gene ambiguous. V dropped 2 bases and J dropped 1 base, with 6 bases sitting between them. Germline V gives CDR1 MNHEY, CDR2 SVGAGI. This CDR3 is built from 13 residues. The CDR3 protein is CASSYAESYEQYF. The CDR3 coding sequence is TGTGCCAGCAGTTACGCAGAATCCTACGAGCAGTACTTC.

Note on this clone: Other DNA variants within this sample encode the same CDR3. The gene calls are TRBV5-1 and TRBJ2-7; a possible D gene is TRBD1 (5 bases). Germline values: CDR1 SGHRS, CDR2 YFSETQ. The V and J ends lost 0 bases and 0 bases respectively, with 7 bases between them. The CDR3 contains 14 residues. This CDR3 is CASSLADSSYEQYF. In nucleotides, the CDR3 is TGCGCCAGCAGCTTGGCAGACAGCTCCTACGAGCAGTACTTC.

The chain employs TRBV5-8 and TRBJ2-7, with a tentative D call TRBD2 (5 bases). V was cut by 0 bases and J by 5 bases, with 12 bases left in between. Germline CDR1 and CDR2: SGHTS and YDEGEE. The CDR3 covers 14 residues. DNA for the CDR3: TGTGCCAGCAGCTTGGATTGGGGAGTCAACGAGCAGTACTTC. This sequence encodes CASSLDWGVNEQYF.

V and J are TRBV28 and TRBJ2-3; D ambiguous. The length of the CDR3 is 13 residues. V lost 5 bases and J lost 0, with 6 bases in between. Germline V lookup: CDR1 MDHEN, CDR2 SYDVKM. CDR3 protein: CASSAESTDTQYF. CDR3 DNA sequence: TGTGCCAGCAGTGCGGAGAGCACAGATACGCAGTATTTT. Complete variable domain (other parts from reference TRBV28 and TRBJ2-3): DVKVTQSSRYLVKRTGEKVFLECVQDMDHENMFWYRQDPGLGLRLIYFSYDVKMKEKGDIPEGYSVSREKKERFSLILESASTNQTSMYLCASSAESTDTQYFGPGTRLTVL.

The J gene is TRBJ2-7, the V gene TRBV30; D perhaps matches TRBD1 (5 bases). Trimming removed 5 bases at V and 2 bases at J, with 13 bases between. The length of the CDR3 is 13 residues. Germline lookup yields CDR1 GTSNPN and CDR2 SVGIG (reference sequence). The CDR3 sequence: CAWGIGATYEQYF. DNA for the CDR3: TGTGCCTGGGGTATAGGGGCAACCTACGAGCAGTACTTC.

The V call is TRBV21-1, the J call TRBJ2-7; no DNA check was done on the table's D call, TRBD1. TRBV21-1 is marked as a pseudogene. The CDR3 contains 14 residues. Written as DNA, the CDR3 is TGTGCCAGCACCAAGAGACAGCAAAGCTACGAGCAGTACTTC. This gives the protein CASTKRQQSYEQYF.

Note on this clone: Other DNA sequences in this sample translate to the same CDR3. V and J are TRBV7-8 and TRBJ2-1; TRBD2 matches at 16 bases. The CDR3 has 17 residues. Germline V gene sequence: CDR1 SGHVS, CDR2 FQNEAQ. The V gene end was trimmed by 5 bases and the J gene end by 4 bases; junction bases not matched to a gene: 5. For the CDR3, the DNA is TGTGCCAGCAGCCTGGGACTAGCGGGAGGGAGTTACAATGAGCAGTTCTTC. Protein: CASSLGLAGGSYNEQFF.